The entry below describes one T cell receptor (beta chain). Generated by immunoSEQ multiplex PCR, the TCRdb table keeps only in-frame clones and is missing some. The table includes 380,000 or so clones, 70% to 90% detected once. The data originate from a study of blood T cell repertoires in COVID-19. Across the study: The United States, Italy and Spain provided the acute and convalescent COVID-19 samples. From T cells, B-cell-depleted T cells, or PBMCs came the material, which was cDNA or gDNA.

Seattle patients were enrolled while actively infected and followed longitudinally. In germline, CDR1 is KGHSH, CDR2 LQKENI. Trimming took off 3 bases at V and 3 bases at J, with 9 bases between the two ends. The CDR3 loop spans 13 amino acids. The chain couples TRBV18 to TRBJ2-7; no definite D call. Sequencing input: peripheral blood. The origin of this receptor is a woman aged 60-75 years with COVID-19, enrolled during active disease. CDR3: CASSPAPGYEQYF. Here the CDR3 DNA reads TGTGCCAGCTCACCTGCGCCGGGCTACGAGCAGTACTTC.